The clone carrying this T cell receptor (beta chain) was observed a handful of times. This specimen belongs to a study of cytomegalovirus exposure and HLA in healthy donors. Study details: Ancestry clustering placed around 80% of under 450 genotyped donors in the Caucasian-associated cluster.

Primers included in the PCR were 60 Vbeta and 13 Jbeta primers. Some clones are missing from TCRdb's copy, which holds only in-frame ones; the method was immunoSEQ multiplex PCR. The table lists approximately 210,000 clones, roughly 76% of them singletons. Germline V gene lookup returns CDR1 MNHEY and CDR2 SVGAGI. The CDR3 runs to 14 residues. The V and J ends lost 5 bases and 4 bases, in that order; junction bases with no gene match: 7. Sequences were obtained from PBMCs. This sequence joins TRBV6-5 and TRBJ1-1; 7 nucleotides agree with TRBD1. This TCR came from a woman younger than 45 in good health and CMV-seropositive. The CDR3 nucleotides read TGTGCCAGCAGTCACAGGGGAAAGGGCACTGAAGCTTTCTTT. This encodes CASSHRGKGTEAFF.